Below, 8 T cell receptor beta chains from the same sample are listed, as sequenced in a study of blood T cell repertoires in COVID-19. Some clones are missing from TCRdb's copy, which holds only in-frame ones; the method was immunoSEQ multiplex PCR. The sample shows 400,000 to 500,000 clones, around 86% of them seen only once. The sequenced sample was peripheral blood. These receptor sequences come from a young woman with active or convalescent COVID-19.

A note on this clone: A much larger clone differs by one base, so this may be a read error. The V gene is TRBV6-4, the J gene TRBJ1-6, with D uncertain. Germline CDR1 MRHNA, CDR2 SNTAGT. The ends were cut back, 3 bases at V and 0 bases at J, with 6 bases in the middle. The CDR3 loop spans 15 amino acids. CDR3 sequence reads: CASSEESSYNSPLHF. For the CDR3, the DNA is TGTGCCAGCAGTGAGGAGAGCTCCTATAATTCACCCCTCCACTTT.

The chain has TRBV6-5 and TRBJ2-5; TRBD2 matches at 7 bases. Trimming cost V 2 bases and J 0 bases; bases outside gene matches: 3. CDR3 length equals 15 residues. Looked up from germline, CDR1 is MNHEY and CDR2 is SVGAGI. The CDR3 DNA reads TGTGCCAGCAGTTACGCGGGGGACTACCAAGAGACCCAGTACTTC. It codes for CASSYAGDYQETQYF.

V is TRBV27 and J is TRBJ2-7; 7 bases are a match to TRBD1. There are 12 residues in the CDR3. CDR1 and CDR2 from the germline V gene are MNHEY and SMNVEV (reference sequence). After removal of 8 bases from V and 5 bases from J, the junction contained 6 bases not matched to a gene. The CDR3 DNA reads TGTGCCAGCGAGGGGGCGCGGGACGAGCAGTACTTC. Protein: CASEGARDEQYF.

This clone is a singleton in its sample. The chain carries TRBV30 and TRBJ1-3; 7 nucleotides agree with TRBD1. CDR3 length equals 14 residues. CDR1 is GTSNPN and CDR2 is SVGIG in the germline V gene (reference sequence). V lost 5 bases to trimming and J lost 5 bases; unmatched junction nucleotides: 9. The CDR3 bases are TGTGCCTGGGGGAACAGGGGACGGAGAAACACCATATATTTT. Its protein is CAWGNRGRRNTIYF.

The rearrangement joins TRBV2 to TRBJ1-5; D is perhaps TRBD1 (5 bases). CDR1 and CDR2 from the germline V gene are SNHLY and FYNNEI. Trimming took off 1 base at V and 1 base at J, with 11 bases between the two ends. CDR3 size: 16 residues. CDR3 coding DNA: TGTGCCAGCAGTGAAGGGCCAGGGTGGAGCAATCAGCCCCAGCATTTT. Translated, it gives CASSEGPGWSNQPQHF.

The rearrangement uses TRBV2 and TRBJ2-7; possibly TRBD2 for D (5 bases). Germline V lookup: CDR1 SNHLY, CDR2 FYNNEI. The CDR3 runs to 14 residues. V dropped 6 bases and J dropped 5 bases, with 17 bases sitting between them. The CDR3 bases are TGTGCCAGCAGGAGGAAAGGCGACGGGGACGAGCAGTACTTC. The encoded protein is CASRRKGDGDEQYF.

CDR3 in amino acids: CASSEGPGQALNTEAFF. Here the CDR3 DNA reads TGTGCCAGCAGTGAAGGCCCGGGACAGGCCCTGAACACTGAAGCTTTCTTT. The genes are TRBV2 and TRBJ1-1; 8 bases are a match to TRBD1. This CDR3 comprises 17 residues. V shed 1 base and J 0 bases; nucleotides not matched to a gene: 7. Germline CDR1 is SNHLY and CDR2 is FYNNEI.

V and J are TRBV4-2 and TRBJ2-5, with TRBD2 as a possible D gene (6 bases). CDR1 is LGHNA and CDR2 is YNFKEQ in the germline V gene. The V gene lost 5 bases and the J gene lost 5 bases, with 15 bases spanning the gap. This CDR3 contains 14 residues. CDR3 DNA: TGTGCCAGCAGCGCGGGACTCCTAGTGGAGACCCAGTACTTC. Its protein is CASSAGLLVETQYF.